This T cell receptor (beta chain) comes out of a study of post-analysis software for immune sequencing data. Study as a whole: Disease trajectories encompassed relapsing-remitting, secondary progressive and progressive-relapsing multiple sclerosis.

General observations from the study: Those samples that were prepared in the same batch co-clustered strongly by F measure. Patients used four to six TRBV segments, including TRBV5-6, TRBV5-1 and TRBV20-1, more often than controls. Controls showed significantly higher normalized Chao1 diversity than did multiple sclerosis patients.

Note on this clonotype: Its specificity is unknown. An end of the junction does not agree with germline; a read error may underlie this.

Prepared TCR beta cDNA libraries contained unique molecular identifiers. MiXCR, run by TCRdb on the PCR reads, gives a single entry per CDR3 protein. The sample carries 740,000 or so distinct CDR3 sequences, about 53% recorded once. Germline CDR1 MNHEY, CDR2 SVGAGI. The CDR3 spans 14 residues. The receptor was derived from a girl aged 5 to 17 with multiple sclerosis. The V gene is TRBV6-5, the J gene TRBJ1-2; maybe TRBD1 (6 bases). Sequencing used blood. The DNA for the CDR3 is TGTGCCGGCAGTCCCACGACAGGAATTTATGGCTACACCTTC. Its protein product is CAGSPTTGIYGYTF.